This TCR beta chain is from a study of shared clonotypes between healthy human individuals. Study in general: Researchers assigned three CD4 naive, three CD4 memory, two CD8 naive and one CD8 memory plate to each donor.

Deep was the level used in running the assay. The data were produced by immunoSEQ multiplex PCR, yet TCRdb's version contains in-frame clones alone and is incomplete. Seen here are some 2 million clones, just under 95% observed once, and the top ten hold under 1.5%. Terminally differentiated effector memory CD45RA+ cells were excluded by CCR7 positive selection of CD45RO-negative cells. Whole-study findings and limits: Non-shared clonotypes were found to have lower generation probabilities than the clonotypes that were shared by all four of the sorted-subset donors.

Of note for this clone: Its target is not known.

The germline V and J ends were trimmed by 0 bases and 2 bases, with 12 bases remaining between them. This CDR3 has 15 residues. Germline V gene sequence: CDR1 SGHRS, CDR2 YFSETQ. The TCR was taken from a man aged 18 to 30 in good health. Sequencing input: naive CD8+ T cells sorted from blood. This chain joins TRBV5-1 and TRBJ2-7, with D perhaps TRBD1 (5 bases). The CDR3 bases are TGCGCCAGCAGCTTGGACAGGTTCAATCCCTACGAGCAGTACTTC. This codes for CASSLDRFNPYEQYF.